The rows below give T cell receptor beta chains drawn from one sample of a study of blood T cell repertoires in COVID-19. Some clones are missing from TCRdb's copy, which holds only in-frame ones; the method was immunoSEQ multiplex PCR. The sample shows more than 200,000 clones, about 88% of them seen only once. The sequenced material came from peripheral blood. The receptors were sampled from a man between 65 and 79 years old with acute or convalescent COVID-19. Each CDR3 is given with its conserved first and last residue. Each record gives: CDR3 DNA, CDR3 protein, J gene, D gene, V gene, clone size. D genes are given only for firm matches. Rows may omit the clone size; those that give it use once, few, many or a size class.

CDR3 DNA: TGTGCCAGTAATACACAGGGGCCCCAGCATTTT
CDR3 protein: CASNTQGPQHF
J gene: TRBJ1-5
D gene: NA
V gene: TRBV19
clone size: NA

CDR3 DNA: TGTGCCAGCAGCCGACAGGGGGCGCGGGGGTTCCTTGCAACTAATGAAAAACTGTTTTTT
CDR3 protein: CASSRQGARGFLATNEKLFF
J gene: TRBJ1-4
D gene: TRBD1
V gene: TRBV27
clone size: NA

CDR3 DNA: TGTGCCAGCAGTCAAACAGGGGGCTGGAGTCAGCCCCAGCATTTT
CDR3 protein: CASSQTGGWSQPQHF
J gene: TRBJ1-5
D gene: TRBD1
V gene: TRBV27
clone size: NA

CDR3 DNA: TGTGCCACCGGTACAGGGGTGGGAACTCAGCCCCAGCATTTT
CDR3 protein: CATGTGVGTQPQHF
J gene: TRBJ1-5
D gene: TRBD1
V gene: TRBV24-1
clone size: NA

CDR3 DNA: TGCGCCAGCAGCTTGGCCGGGTCGCAAGAGACCCAGTACTTC
CDR3 protein: CASSLAGSQETQYF
J gene: TRBJ2-5
D gene: NA
V gene: TRBV5-1
clone size: few

CDR3 DNA: TGTGCCAGCAGCCCCTGGGAGGGGGCCAAAAACATTCAGTACTTC
CDR3 protein: CASSPWEGAKNIQYF
J gene: TRBJ2-4
D gene: TRBD2
V gene: TRBV9
clone size: NA

CDR3 DNA: TGTGCCTGCATTTCAGATGGACAGGGGAAAGAGCAGTACTTC
CDR3 protein: CACISDGQGKEQYF
J gene: TRBJ2-7
D gene: TRBD1
V gene: TRBV30
clone size: NA

CDR3 DNA: TGTGCCAGCTCACCCCAGGGGAACTATGGCTACACCTTC
CDR3 protein: CASSPQGNYGYTF
J gene: TRBJ1-2
D gene: NA
V gene: TRBV18
clone size: NA

CDR3 DNA: TGTGCCAGCAGTTTACCTAACTTACCCACCGGGGAGCTGTTTTTT
CDR3 protein: CASSLPNLPTGELFF
J gene: TRBJ2-2
D gene: NA
V gene: TRBV28
clone size: NA

CDR3 DNA: TGTGCCAGCAGCCGGACTAGCGGGCTCCAAGAGACCCAGTACTTC
CDR3 protein: CASSRTSGLQETQYF
J gene: TRBJ2-5
D gene: TRBD2
V gene: TRBV7-2
clone size: NA

CDR3 DNA: TGTGCCAGCAGCTTGGACTACCTGACAGCCTACGAGCAGTACTTC
CDR3 protein: CASSLDYLTAYEQYF
J gene: TRBJ2-7
D gene: NA
V gene: TRBV7-2
clone size: NA